This T cell receptor (beta chain) is drawn from a study of control samples from healthy donors and cancer patients. Some clones are missing from TCRdb's copy, which holds only in-frame ones; the method was immunoSEQ multiplex PCR. The sample includes 97,000 or so clones, about 91% seen only once; the top ten take about 2.5%. The sequence was collected from a young woman in good health. The material sequenced was blood.

The CDR3 bases are TGTGCCAGCAGCTCCTCCGGTACAGAAGAGACCCAGTACTTC. It specifies CASSSSGTEETQYF. The V and J genes are TRBV9 and TRBJ2-5; D unclear. V lost 4 bases to trimming and J lost 3 bases, with 13 bases between them. The CDR3 is made up of 14 amino acids. Per the germline V gene, CDR1 is SGDLS and CDR2 is YYNGEE.